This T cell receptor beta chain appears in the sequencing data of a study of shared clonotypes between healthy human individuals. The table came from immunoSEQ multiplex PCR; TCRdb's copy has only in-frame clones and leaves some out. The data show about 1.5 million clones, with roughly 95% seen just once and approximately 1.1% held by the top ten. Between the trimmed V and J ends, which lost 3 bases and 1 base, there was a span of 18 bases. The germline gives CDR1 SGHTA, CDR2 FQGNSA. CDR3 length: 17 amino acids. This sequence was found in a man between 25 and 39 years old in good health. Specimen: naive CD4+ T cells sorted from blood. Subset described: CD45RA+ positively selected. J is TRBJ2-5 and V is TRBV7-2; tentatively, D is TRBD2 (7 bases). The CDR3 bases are TGTGCCAGCAGCTTTTATCTGAGGGGGGGAATCCAAGAGACCCAGTACTTC. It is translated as CASSFYLRGGIQETQYF. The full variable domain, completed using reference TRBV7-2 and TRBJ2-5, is GAGVSQSPSNKVTEKGKDVELRCDPISGHTALYWYRQSLGQGLEFLIYFQGNSAPDKSGLPSDRFSAERTGGSVSTLTIQRTQQEDSAVYLCASSFYLRGGIQETQYFGPGTRLLVL.